One and the same sample provided the 17 T cell receptor beta chains below, sequenced in a study of blood T cell repertoires in COVID-19. Assay used: immunoSEQ multiplex PCR; TCRdb lists only in-frame clones, some missing. This sample has approximately 110,000 clones, with roughly 85% found just once. Material: peripheral blood. These receptor sequences come from a woman older than 75 with acute or convalescent COVID-19.

This chain's CDR3 is CSVADRLAASTDTQYF. As DNA, the CDR3 is TGCAGCGTTGCTGATAGACTAGCGGCTAGCACAGATACGCAGTATTTT. The chain employs TRBV29-1 and TRBJ2-3; TRBD2 agrees at 9 bases. This CDR3 has 16 amino acids. V lost 4 bases to trimming and J lost 0 bases; unmatched junction nucleotides: 8. CDR1 and CDR2 (germline): SQVTM, ANQGSEA.

The rearrangement joins TRBV15 to TRBJ2-7; D unresolved. The V and J ends lost 5 bases and 4 bases respectively, with 15 bases between them. The germline gives CDR1 LNHNV, CDR2 YYDKDF (reference sequence). The CDR3 covers 14 residues. CDR3 DNA: TGTGCCACCAGCCTTGAACAGTTTTCGTACGAGCAGTACTTC. Translated: CATSLEQFSYEQYF.

This clone showed up just once. The rearrangement uses TRBV5-1 and TRBJ1-2; D is unresolved. Germline loops: CDR1 SGHRS, CDR2 YFSETQ. V was shortened by 4 bases and J by 3 bases, with 10 bases between the two germline ends. This CDR3 comprises 13 residues. The CDR3 protein is CASSPTVDYGYTF. CDR3 DNA sequence: TGCGCCAGCAGCCCTACCGTGGACTATGGCTACACCTTC.

This clone was found a few times. This chain uses TRBV7-9 with TRBJ1-1, with unresolved D. There are 12 residues in the CDR3. With 2 bases removed from V and 11 bases from J, the gap between germline ends came to 12 bases. CDR1 and CDR2 (germline): SEHNR, FQNEAQ (reference sequence). In nucleotides, the CDR3 is TGTGCCAGCAGCTTAAGCACCCCGCGGGCTTTCTTT. Protein: CASSLSTPRAFF.

The chain couples TRBV3-1 (or the pseudogene TRBV3-2) to TRBJ2-7, with D tentatively TRBD1 (5 bases). The CDR3 length is 13 residues. The germline V gene encodes CDR1 LGHDT and CDR2 YNNKEL (reference sequence). Trimming cost V 7 bases and J 2 bases, with 12 bases left between them. CDR3 in amino acids: CASTQEFPYEQYF. Written as DNA, the CDR3 is TGTGCCAGCACACAGGAATTCCCCTACGAGCAGTACTTC.

This clone occurred once. The rearrangement links TRBV2 to TRBJ2-5; no firm D call. V gave up 7 bases and J gave up 1 base, with 10 bases separating them. The CDR3 covers 13 residues. Looked up from germline, CDR1 is SNHLY and CDR2 is FYNNEI. CDR3 protein: CASIAVLQETQYF. CDR3 in DNA: TGTGCCAGCATCGCGGTCCTCCAAGAGACCCAGTACTTC.

The chain combines TRBV24-1 with TRBJ1-5; 7 bases match TRBD1. The CDR3 extends over 14 amino acids. The germline V gene encodes CDR1 KGHDR and CDR2 SFDVKD. The V segment lost 10 bases and the J segment 3 bases; nucleotides outside the gene matches: 8. The CDR3 loop is CATSQGKVNQPQHF. Here the CDR3 DNA reads TGTGCCACATCACAGGGGAAGGTCAATCAGCCCCAGCATTTT.

The chain recombines TRBV29-1 with TRBJ1-1; possible D gene TRBD1, 6 bases. Trimming shortened V by 7 bases and J by 3 bases, and 15 bases separated the two germline ends. The CDR3 has 13 residues. Looked up from germline, CDR1 is SQVTM and CDR2 is ANQGSEA. CDR3 protein: CSGSGGQYTEAFF. The CDR3 nucleotides read TGCAGCGGGTCGGGAGGACAGTACACTGAAGCTTTCTTT.

This chain links TRBV6-1 with TRBJ1-5, with D uncertain. Germline CDR1 reads MNHNS; CDR2 reads SASEGT. V was clipped by 1 base and J by 6 bases, with 10 bases between them. The length of the CDR3 is 14 residues. The CDR3 DNA reads TGTGCCAGCAGTGAAGGGGGAGTAGCTCAGCCCCAGCATTTT. Its translation: CASSEGGVAQPQHF.

V gene TRBV18 combines with J gene TRBJ1-1; D perhaps matches TRBD1 (6 bases). The V gene's germline CDR1 is KGHSH and CDR2 LQKENI. V was pared by 3 bases and J by 5 bases, with 10 bases between. This CDR3 is built from 13 residues. CDR3 in amino acids: CASSPYRVTEAFF. The DNA of the CDR3 is TGTGCCAGCTCACCTTACAGGGTTACTGAAGCTTTCTTT.

DNA of the CDR3: TGTGCCAGCAGTTTAAGAGGTCATAGCAATCAGCCCCAGCATTTT. Amino acids: CASSLRGHSNQPQHF. The chain has TRBV27 and TRBJ1-5; the D is unclear. V was clipped by 2 bases and J by 0 bases, with 8 bases between them. The CDR3 extends over 15 amino acids. Looked up from germline, CDR1 is MNHEY and CDR2 is SMNVEV (reference sequence).

Note on this clone: This may come from a read error, since a much larger clone is one base off. This sequence joins TRBV10-3 and TRBJ2-1; D unresolved. The CDR3 totals 12 residues. V was shortened by 6 bases and J by 5 bases, with 8 bases between the two germline ends. CDR1 is ENHRY and CDR2 is SYGVKD in the germline V gene. The CDR3 spells CAIRKLNNEQFF. Here the CDR3 DNA reads TGTGCCATCAGGAAGCTAAACAATGAGCAGTTCTTC.

The V and J genes are TRBV27 and TRBJ2-7, with TRBD1 matching 12 bases. Germline CDR1 and CDR2: MNHEY and SMNVEV (reference sequence). This CDR3 is 14 amino acids long. After removal of 5 bases from V and 6 bases from J, the junction contained 5 bases not matched to a gene. The CDR3 sequence: CASSIGTGGSEQYF. CDR3 nucleotides: TGTGCCAGCAGTATCGGGACAGGGGGCTCCGAGCAGTACTTC.

This clone has just a few counts. V and J are TRBV6-8 and TRBJ1-2; D may be TRBD1 (5 bases). Germline CDR1 and CDR2: MNHGY and SAAAGT. The CDR3 contains 15 residues. V lost 8 bases and J 8 bases, leaving 24 bases between the germline ends. The CDR3 here is CASYLGAPSVKGYTF. The DNA for the CDR3 is TGTGCCAGCTACCTTGGGGCTCCTTCTGTAAAGGGCTACACCTTC.

The chain is built from TRBV6-2 or TRBV6-3 and TRBJ2-1, with TRBD2 identical over 10 bases. Per germline, CDR1 MNHEY and CDR2 SVGEGT. V trimming: 2 bases; J trimming: 4 bases; junction bases outside the gene matches: 14. The CDR3 sequence is 19 residues long. This chain's CDR3 is CASSYIVAGGPTKYNEQFF. The CDR3 DNA sequence: TGTGCCAGCAGTTACATAGTAGCGGGAGGACCCACCAAATACAATGAGCAGTTCTTC.

V is TRBV9 and J is TRBJ2-1, with 7 positions matching TRBD2. From germline, CDR1 is SGDLS and CDR2 YYNGEE. The CDR3 consists of 15 residues. The V segment lost 0 bases and the J segment 5 bases; nucleotides outside the gene matches: 5. CDR3: CASSVDGDYDNEQFF. CDR3 DNA sequence: TGTGCCAGCAGCGTAGACGGGGACTACGACAATGAGCAGTTCTTC.

The V gene is TRBV5-4, the J gene TRBJ1-2, with 10 bases matching TRBD1. Germline values: CDR1 SGHNT, CDR2 YYREEE (reference sequence). This CDR3 comprises 12 residues. V was clipped by 5 bases and J by 6 bases; unmatched bases: 1. CDR3: CASRDRGDGYTF. CDR3 nucleotides: TGTGCCAGCAGGGACAGGGGGGATGGCTACACCTTC.